This T cell receptor (beta chain) was sequenced for a study of T cell repertoires in cytomegalovirus infection (dated by TCRdb to the late 2010s). Notes on the research overall: Because public TCR beta signatures pointed to carriage of CMV infection together with the matching HLA type, the HLA type of each donor mattered for the analysis.

V loses 7 bases, J loses 5 bases, and the germline ends lie 14 bases apart. As encoded in the germline V gene (reference sequence), CDR1 is DFQATT while CDR2 is SNEGSKA. Counted from cysteine to phenylalanine, this CDR3 has 12 amino acids. This entry keeps only the CDR3 DNA: 36 bases, framed from base 1. This clonotype was picked up many times. It lacks a known antigen. Qualities for individual bases were not recorded, and no much larger clone is one base off. General findings and caveats noted by the study authors: In both this cohort and an independent roughly 330-donor cohort, the cumulative frequency of public TCR beta family members distinguished carriers of CMV infection plus the relevant HLA type. The ex vivo response was dominated by HLA-C-restricted CMV-specific TCR beta clonotypes, which also provided the single most frequent clonotype in two of eight donors.

Sequenced using an Illumina HiSeq 1500. TCRdb reprocessing: public reads trimmed at Q25 with fastp, clones called with MiXCR, in-frame beta chains kept. A single entry per CDR3 protein holds the most common genes and DNA from its merged rows. This sample gives approximately 190,000 distinct CDR3 sequences in total; 8.5% to 10% of them show up just once. Roughly 5% of the sample goes to the ten largest clones. The specimen was PBMCs. The receptor chain draws on TRBV20-1 and TRBJ2-5; confidence is insufficient to name the D gene. The sequence came from a human donor in good health (CMV status not recorded). Some clones in this sample may be carry-over from other donors' samples. The CDR3 protein: CSGRLHGETQYF. The DNA sequence follows: TGCAGTGGCCGACTTCACGGGGAGACCCAGTACTTC.